The 23 T cell receptor beta chains below all came from one sample that was sequenced in a study of graft-versus-host responses after intestinal transplantation. Sequencing used immunoSEQ multiplex PCR; TCRdb keeps in-frame clones, though not all of them. This sample carries more than 70,000 clones, less than 95% of them seen once, and the ten largest clones take around 0.44%. These receptors' antigens are unknown. The starting material was unstimulated CD8+ T cells sorted from spleen or lymph node cells, obtained before transplant. The receptors shown here come from a human donor who was the organ donor for an intestinal transplant.

V is TRBV15 and J is TRBJ2-5; 9 nucleotides align to TRBD2. CDR3 length: 17 amino acids. Germline trimming cut 0 bases from V and 1 base from J; bases unmatched to any gene: 6. Germline assignment: CDR1 LNHNV and CDR2 YYDKDF (reference sequence). CDR3 nucleotide sequence: TGTGCCACCAGCAGAGATCGGCTAGCGGGATTCCAAGAGACCCAGTACTTC. Translating gives CATSRDRLAGFQETQYF.

This chain uses TRBV27 with TRBJ1-2; 8 bases are shared with TRBD1. Germline V gene data show CDR1 as MNHEY and CDR2 as SMNVEV (reference sequence). With 8 bases clipped from V and 5 bases from J, the junction kept 7 bases outside the gene matches. The CDR3 extends over 13 amino acids. CDR3 sequence reads: CASAGGVSYGYTF. DNA for the CDR3: TGTGCCAGCGCAGGGGGCGTATCGTATGGCTACACCTTC.

V usage is TRBV19 and J usage is TRBJ2-6, with TRBD2 matching over 7 bases. CDR1 is LNHDA and CDR2 is SQIVND in the germline V gene (reference sequence). Unmatched junction bases numbered 12, after V lost 9 bases and J lost 4 bases. CDR3 length: 16 amino acids. CDR3 amino acids: CASSWGGILGANVLTF. As DNA, the CDR3 is TGTGCCAGCTCTTGGGGGGGAATTTTAGGGGCCAACGTCCTGACTTTC.

V usage is TRBV25-1 and J usage is TRBJ2-5; TRBD1 aligns across 7 bases. V lost 5 bases, J lost 5 bases, and 5 bases stayed unmatched. The CDR3 contains 13 residues. Germline values: CDR1 MGHDK, CDR2 SYGVNS. Here the CDR3 DNA reads TGTGCCAGCAGTACAGGGGTCCATGAGACCCAGTACTTC. Translated: CASSTGVHETQYF.

This clone was detected only once. The rearrangement joins TRBV6-5 to TRBJ2-1; D remains ambiguous. Germline CDR1 reads MNHEY; CDR2 reads SVGAGI. The CDR3 is 14 amino acids. Trimming left V 0 bases short and J 11 bases short, with 14 bases between. The chain's CDR3 is CASSYSVMGWKQFF. In nucleotides, the CDR3 is TGTGCCAGCAGTTACTCGGTGATGGGCTGGAAGCAGTTCTTC.

This clone appeared a few times. The chain employs TRBV4-3 and TRBJ1-3; 7 positions match TRBD1. The ends lost 0 bases at V and 1 base at J; junction bases unmatched: 6. Germline CDR1 reads LGHNA; CDR2 reads YSLEER. The CDR3 is 17 residues long. The CDR3 is CASSQDSSGGSGNTIYF. In nucleotides, the CDR3 is TGCGCCAGCAGCCAAGATTCGTCAGGGGGATCTGGAAACACCATATATTTT.

The chain couples TRBV6-6 to TRBJ2-3; 14 positions agree with TRBD2. CDR1 is MNHNY, CDR2 SVGAGI, per germline (reference sequence). The CDR3 is 16 residues long. J was trimmed by 2 bases and V by 7 bases; bases with no gene match: 5. The CDR3 nucleotides read TGTGCCAGCATTAGACTAGCGGGGGGGACCACAGATACGCAGTATTTT. As protein: CASIRLAGGTTDTQYF.

V is TRBV2 and J is TRBJ1-1; 10 bases fit TRBD1. The CDR3 extends over 16 amino acids. V lost 3 bases, J lost 1 base, and 5 bases stayed unmatched. CDR1 SNHLY and CDR2 FYNNEI come from the germline V gene. In DNA, the CDR3 is TGTGCCAGCAGTGAGGGGACAGGGGCCCCGAACACTGAAGCTTTCTTT. It codes for CASSEGTGAPNTEAFF.

The chain joins TRBV7-2 to TRBJ2-7, with no clear D. Germline assignment: CDR1 SGHTA and CDR2 FQGNSA. The CDR3 runs 12 residues. Trimming left V 4 bases short and J 3 bases short, with 7 bases between. CDR3 amino acids: CASSSRLYEQYF. CDR3 DNA: TGTGCCAGCAGCTCTCGTCTCTACGAGCAGTACTTC.

As for this clone: This CDR3 is also generated by other DNA sequences in the sample. The V call is TRBV4-1, the J call TRBJ1-1; D ambiguous. V was shortened by 7 bases and J by 8 bases, with 20 bases between the two germline ends. The CDR3 sequence is 14 residues long. From germline, CDR1 is MGHRA and CDR2 YSYEKL. CDR3 protein: CASTNVGRSPEAFF. In nucleotides, the CDR3 is TGCGCCAGCACTAATGTGGGCAGATCACCCGAAGCTTTCTTT.

The J gene is TRBJ2-7, the V gene TRBV28; no clear D gene. CDR3 length: 14 residues. Per the germline V gene, CDR1 is MDHEN and CDR2 is SYDVKM. Trimming left V 3 bases short and J 3 bases short, with 12 bases between. CDR3 residues: CASSFSGLGYEQYF. CDR3 nucleotide sequence: TGTGCCAGCAGTTTTTCGGGTCTTGGCTACGAGCAGTACTTC.

The chain recombines TRBV19 with TRBJ2-7, with D perhaps TRBD2 (5 bases). Between the trimmed V and J ends, which lost 1 base and 3 bases, there was a span of 10 bases. The CDR3 consists of 14 residues. Germline V gene lookup returns CDR1 LNHDA and CDR2 SQIVND (reference sequence). The CDR3 nucleotides are TGTGCCAGTAGTATAGTAGAGGGTTTCTACGAGCAGTACTTC. Protein sequence: CASSIVEGFYEQYF.

The chain uses TRBV15 and TRBJ1-4; D perhaps matches TRBD1 (6 bases). CDR1 and CDR2 from the germline V gene are LNHNV and YYDKDF (reference sequence). Trimming took off 0 bases at V and 3 bases at J, with 11 bases between the two ends. The CDR3 consists of 16 residues. The CDR3 spells CATSRDHRTANEKLFF. The CDR3 DNA follows: TGTGCCACCAGCAGAGATCACCGGACAGCTAATGAAAAACTGTTTTTT.

The chain carries TRBV6-1 and TRBJ1-2, with D maybe TRBD1 (6 bases). CDR1 MNHNS and CDR2 SASEGT come from the germline V gene. With 5 bases removed from V and 5 bases from J, the gap between germline ends came to 15 bases. The CDR3 is made up of 14 amino acids. The CDR3 region is CASSQEGVGYGYTF. DNA for the CDR3: TGTGCCAGCAGTCAAGAGGGGGTCGGGTATGGCTACACCTTC.

The rearrangement uses TRBV9 and TRBJ2-3, with 11 bases matching TRBD2. This CDR3 has 16 amino acids. CDR1 and CDR2 (germline): SGDLS, YYNGEE. With V trimmed by 4 bases and J by 0 bases, 4 bases remained unmatched. CDR3 DNA: TGTGCCAGCAGCCAGTTAGCGGGGGGGAGCACAGATACGCAGTATTTT. This codes for CASSQLAGGSTDTQYF.

The V gene is TRBV29-1, the J gene TRBJ1-1; D remains unclear. The V gene lost 5 bases and the J gene lost 1 base, with 5 bases spanning the gap. Germline V gives CDR1 SQVTM, CDR2 ANQGSEA. The CDR3 runs to 11 residues. This CDR3 is CSVHRNTEAFF. The CDR3 bases are TGCAGCGTTCATAGGAACACTGAAGCTTTCTTT.

The V and J genes are TRBV7-9 and TRBJ2-7; possibly TRBD2 for D (7 bases). The CDR3 spans 16 residues. Trimming left V 4 bases short and J 1 base short, with 17 bases between. The germline CDR1 and CDR2 sequences are SEHNR and FQNEAQ (reference sequence). The CDR3 spells CASSSRGGGASYEQYF. CDR3 nucleotides: TGTGCCAGCAGCTCGAGGGGGGGCGGGGCATCCTACGAGCAGTACTTC.

The gene calls are TRBV19 and TRBJ2-3, with 9 bases matching TRBD2. CDR1 is LNHDA and CDR2 is SQIVND in the germline V gene (reference sequence). Unmatched junction bases numbered 10, after V lost 3 bases and J lost 6 bases. The CDR3 length is 16 residues. CDR3 residues: CASSMVAGGPLDTQYF. CDR3 DNA sequence: TGTGCCAGTAGTATGGTGGCGGGGGGGCCTTTGGATACGCAGTATTTT.

The chain recombines TRBV9 with TRBJ1-2; D may be TRBD1 (5 bases). Trimming took 3 bases from V and 2 from J, leaving 8 bases between them. CDR3 length: 13 amino acids. The V gene's germline CDR1 is SGDLS and CDR2 YYNGEE. The CDR3: CASSERTNYGYTF. In DNA, the CDR3 is TGTGCCAGCAGCGAACGGACAAACTATGGCTACACCTTC.

The CDR3 spells CASSLGRIYEQYF. CDR3 sequence (DNA): TGTGCCAGCAGCTTGGGGCGAATCTACGAGCAGTACTTC. This rearrangement joins TRBV7-9 to TRBJ2-7; a weak D match, TRBD1 (5 bases). The V end lost 3 bases, the J end lost 3 bases, and 9 bases lay between the germline ends. The CDR3 has 13 residues. The germline V gene has CDR1 SEHNR and CDR2 FQNEAQ (reference sequence). Complete variable domain (other parts from reference TRBV7-9 and TRBJ2-7): DTGVSQNPRHKITKRGQNVTFRCDPISEHNRLYWYRQTLGQGPEFLTYFQNEAQLEKSRLLSDRFSAERPKGSFSTLEIQRTEQGDSAMYLCASSLGRIYEQYFGPGTRLTVT.

CDR3 sequence (DNA): TGTGCCAGCAGCTTAGGAAACCAGGGTGGCTACGAGCAGTACTTC. Translating gives CASSLGNQGGYEQYF. The rearrangement links TRBV7-8 to TRBJ2-7; weak D call: TRBD1 (5 bases). Trimming pared 1 base from V and 3 bases from J, leaving 13 bases between. The germline V gene has CDR1 SGHVS and CDR2 FQNEAQ. CDR3 length: 15 residues.

The gene calls are TRBV4-1 and TRBJ2-5; D not certain. Trimming took off 3 bases at V and 9 bases at J, with 14 bases between the two ends. The CDR3 is 13 amino acids. Germline assignment: CDR1 MGHRA and CDR2 YSYEKL. DNA for the CDR3: TGCGCCAGCAGCCATGGTGCTGTCGAGTCCCAGTACTTC. This codes for CASSHGAVESQYF.

This chain links TRBV7-9 with TRBJ2-1; TRBD2 aligns across 12 bases. Unmatched junction bases numbered 3, after V lost 5 bases and J lost 4 bases. The CDR3 extends over 15 amino acids. CDR1 is SEHNR, CDR2 FQNEAQ, per germline (reference sequence). Here the CDR3 reads CASSGLAGTYNEQFF. For the CDR3, the DNA is TGTGCCAGCAGCGGACTAGCGGGGACGTACAATGAGCAGTTCTTC.